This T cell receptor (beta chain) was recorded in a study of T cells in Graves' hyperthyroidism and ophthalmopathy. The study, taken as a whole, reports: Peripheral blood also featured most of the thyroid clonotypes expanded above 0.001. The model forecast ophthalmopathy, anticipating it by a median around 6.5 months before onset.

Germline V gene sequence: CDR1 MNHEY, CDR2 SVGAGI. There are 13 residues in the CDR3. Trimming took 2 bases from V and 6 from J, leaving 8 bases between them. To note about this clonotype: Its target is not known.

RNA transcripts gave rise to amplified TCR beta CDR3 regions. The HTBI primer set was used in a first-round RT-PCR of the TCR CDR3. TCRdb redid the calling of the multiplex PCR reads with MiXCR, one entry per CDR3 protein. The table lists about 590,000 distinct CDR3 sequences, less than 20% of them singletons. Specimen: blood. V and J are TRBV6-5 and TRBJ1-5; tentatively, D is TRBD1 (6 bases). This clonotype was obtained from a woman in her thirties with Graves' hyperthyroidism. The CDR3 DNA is TGTGCCAGCAGTTACCTACAGGGTCAGCCCCAGCATTTT. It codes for CASSYLQGQPQHF.